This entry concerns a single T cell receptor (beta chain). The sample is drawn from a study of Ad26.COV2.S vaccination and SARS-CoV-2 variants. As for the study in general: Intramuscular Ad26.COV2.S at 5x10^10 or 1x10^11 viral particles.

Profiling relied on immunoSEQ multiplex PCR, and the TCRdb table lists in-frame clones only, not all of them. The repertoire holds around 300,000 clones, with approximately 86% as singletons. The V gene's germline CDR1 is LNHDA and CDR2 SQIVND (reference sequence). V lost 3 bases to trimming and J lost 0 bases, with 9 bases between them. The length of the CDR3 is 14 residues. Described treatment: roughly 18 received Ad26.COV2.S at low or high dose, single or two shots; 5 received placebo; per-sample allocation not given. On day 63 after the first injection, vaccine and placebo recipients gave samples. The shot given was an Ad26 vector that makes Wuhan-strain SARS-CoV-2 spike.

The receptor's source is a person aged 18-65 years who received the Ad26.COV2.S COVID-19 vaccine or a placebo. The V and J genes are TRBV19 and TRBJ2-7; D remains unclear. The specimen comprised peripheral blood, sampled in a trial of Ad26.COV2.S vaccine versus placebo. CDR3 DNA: TGTGCCAGTAGTATCGCGCTGGTCTCCTACGAGCAGTACTTC. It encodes CASSIALVSYEQYF.